This T cell receptor beta chain was captured by sequencing in a study of blood T cell repertoires in COVID-19. The repertoire was sequenced with immunoSEQ multiplex PCR; TCRdb's copy has only in-frame clones and lacks some. The sample includes approximately 48,000 clones, approximately 85% of them seen just once. The sequence was obtained from a man aged 55 to 70 with acute or convalescent COVID-19. Sequencing was done on a sample of peripheral blood.

CDR3 amino acids: CASSRRVRETQYF. CDR3 sequence (DNA): TGTGCCAGCTCTCGGCGGGTCAGGGAGACCCAGTACTTC. The rearrangement uses TRBV7-3 and TRBJ2-5; tentatively, D is TRBD2 (5 bases). Trimming removed 8 bases from V and 5 bases from J, with 15 bases in between. Germline V gene data show CDR1 as SGHTA and CDR2 as FQGTGA. This CDR3 spans 13 amino acids.